These 11 T cell receptor beta chains came from one sample sequenced in a study of identical twins. From the 5' RACE reads, TCRdb called clonotypes with MiXCR, one entry per CDR3 protein. This sample has 250,000 to 300,000 distinct CDR3 sequences; roughly 8.7% occur once, and the top ten carry less than 4%. This same sample was also part of a study on yellow fever vaccine responses in identical twins.

Sequencing input: CD8+ T cells sorted from blood. The receptors here all came from a woman younger than 35 in good health.

The sample holds a few counts of this clonotype. J is TRBJ2-7 and V is TRBV4-2; D is unclear. Germline CDR1 LGHNA, CDR2 YNFKEQ. This CDR3 has 18 residues. The V end was cut by 3 bases, the J end by 1 base, with 22 bases between. CDR3 DNA: TGTGCCAGCAGCCAGTCCCTCCGCCTGTCAGCCCCTTCCTACGAGCAGTACTTC. Its translation is CASSQSLRLSAPSYEQYF.

This sequence joins TRBV7-3 and TRBJ2-2; D possibly uses TRBD1 or TRBD2 (6 bases each). The germline V gene has CDR1 SGHTA and CDR2 FQGTGA. Between the trimmed V and J ends, which lost 2 bases and 6 bases, there was a span of 10 bases. The length of the CDR3 is 14 residues. The CDR3 DNA follows: TGTGCCAGCAGCTTATTCGGGGGCTCCGGGGAGCTGTTTTTT. As protein: CASSLFGGSGELFF.

This clonotype has just a few counts. This sequence joins TRBV20-1 and TRBJ2-1; D may be TRBD2 (6 bases). The CDR3 runs to 14 residues. Germline values: CDR1 DFQATT, CDR2 SNEGSKA (reference sequence). Trimming cost V 6 bases and J 9 bases, with 21 bases left between them. DNA for the CDR3: TGCAGTGCCGAGGGACTCCAGCTCTTGGGTGAGCAGTTCTTC. Translation: CSAEGLQLLGEQFF.

This clonotype was detected a few times. CDR3 amino acids: CSARDIRGLAGGTDTQYF. Written as DNA, the CDR3 is TGCAGTGCTAGAGATATTAGGGGACTAGCGGGAGGCACAGATACGCAGTATTTT. The chain employs TRBV20-1 and TRBJ2-3, with TRBD2 matching 14 bases. This CDR3 has 18 amino acids. The germline CDR1 and CDR2 sequences are DFQATT and SNEGSKA (reference sequence). J gave up 1 base and V 0 bases, and 6 bases lay outside the gene matches.

Turning to this clonotype: It is unclear where the CDR3 begins or ends on the DNA, so no DNA is shown, and the CDR3 is as TCRdb lists it. This chain uses TRBV6-2 or TRBV6-3 with TRBJ2-1; whether TRBD2, the table's D call, matches the DNA was not checked. Germline V gene lookup returns CDR1 MNHEY and CDR2 SVGEGT. The CDR3 extends over 14 residues, inclusive of both ends. The CDR3: CASILGLAGTIQFF.

This clonotype has just a few counts. The chain couples TRBV9 to TRBJ2-2, with a tentative D call TRBD1 (5 bases). The CDR3 is made up of 14 amino acids. Per the germline V gene, CDR1 is SGDLS and CDR2 is YYNGEE. Trimming left V 3 bases short and J 5 bases short, with 11 bases between. The CDR3 here is CASSEAGSTGELFF. The CDR3 DNA sequence: TGTGCCAGCAGCGAGGCAGGGTCGACCGGGGAGCTGTTTTTT.

The chain combines TRBV4-3 with TRBJ1-6; D uncertain. This CDR3 is built from 16 residues. CDR1 is LGHNA, CDR2 YSLEER, per germline. The V and J ends lost 0 bases and 10 bases respectively, with 16 bases between them. The CDR3 coding sequence is TGCGCCAGCAGCCAAGAGGAGGTGCACGACGGGTCACCCCTCCACTTT. This translates into CASSQEEVHDGSPLHF.

In this sample, this clonotype turned up a few times. The V and J genes are TRBV4-2 and TRBJ2-5; 11 bases match TRBD2. Germline V CDR1 and CDR2: LGHNA, YNFKEQ. With 4 bases clipped from V and 2 bases from J, the junction kept 9 bases outside the gene matches. This CDR3 comprises 17 residues. Here the CDR3 reads CASSPSGSGRGQETQYF. In nucleotides, the CDR3 is TGTGCCAGCAGCCCATCCGGTAGCGGGAGGGGACAAGAGACCCAGTACTTC.

The chain uses TRBV6-1 and TRBJ2-7; no clear D. With 6 bases removed from V and 3 bases from J, the gap between germline ends came to 15 bases. The germline CDR1 and CDR2 sequences are MNHNS and SASEGT. CDR3 length: 14 residues. The chain's CDR3 is CASSPSNGFYEQYF. CDR3 coding DNA: TGTGCCAGCAGCCCGTCTAACGGGTTCTACGAGCAGTACTTC.

V usage is TRBV12-5 and J usage is TRBJ2-5; 8 bases are shared with TRBD2. This CDR3 is built from 17 residues. V trimming: 4 bases; J trimming: 3 bases; junction bases outside the gene matches: 13. Germline V gene data show CDR1 as LGHNT and CDR2 as FRNRAP. The CDR3 protein is CASGSNPSGTREETQYF. Here the CDR3 DNA reads TGTGCTAGTGGTTCGAACCCCTCCGGGACTAGGGAAGAGACCCAGTACTTC.

The table lists this clonotype with a few counts. This chain uses TRBV20-1 with TRBJ2-7, with 11 nucleotides matching TRBD2. The CDR3 consists of 14 residues. CDR1 DFQATT and CDR2 SNEGSKA come from the germline V gene (reference sequence). V shed 5 bases and J 0 bases; nucleotides not matched to a gene: 3. The CDR3 reads CSARSGGDSYEQYF. The CDR3 DNA sequence: TGCAGTGCTCGTAGCGGGGGGGACTCCTACGAGCAGTACTTC.